A single sample gave rise to the 11 T cell receptor beta chains below, sequenced in a study of Ad26.COV2.S vaccination and SARS-CoV-2 variants. Noted treatment: 19 received Ad26.COV2.S at low or high dose, single or two shots; a few received placebo; per-sample allocation not given. Sampling was performed 63 days after the first vaccine or placebo injection. Using immunoSEQ multiplex PCR, the repertoire was profiled, and TCRdb retains in-frame clones only, with some absent. There are under 600,000 clones in the sample; about 89% occur only once, and under 2% lies in the top ten. The specimen was peripheral blood, collected in a trial of Ad26.COV2.S vaccine versus placebo. The receptors come from a person between 18 and 65 years old who received the Ad26.COV2.S COVID-19 vaccine or a placebo.

The chain combines TRBV25-1 with TRBJ2-2; 14 bases line up with TRBD2. CDR1 MGHDK and CDR2 SYGVNS come from the germline V gene. Germline trimming cut 6 bases from V and 6 bases from J; bases unmatched to any gene: 12. The CDR3 loop spans 18 amino acids. The CDR3 loop reads CASSGIGTSGRWPGELFF. In DNA, the CDR3 is TGTGCCAGCAGCGGAATCGGGACTAGCGGGAGATGGCCCGGGGAGCTGTTTTTT.

The V and J genes are TRBV5-1 and TRBJ2-1; D assignment may be TRBD1 or TRBD2 (6 bases each). The V end lost 0 bases, the J end lost 9 bases, and 13 bases lay between the germline ends. Per germline, CDR1 SGHRS and CDR2 YFSETQ. The CDR3 consists of 14 residues. CDR3 sequence (DNA): TGCGCCAGCAGCTTGGAGGGGGGTCTCGGTGAGCAGTTCTTC. This encodes CASSLEGGLGEQFF.

The rearrangement joins TRBV19 to TRBJ2-1, with TRBD1 identical over 7 bases. CDR1 is LNHDA, CDR2 SQIVND, per germline (reference sequence). This CDR3 is built from 15 residues. V shed 0 bases, J shed 10 bases, and the junction held 9 bases outside the gene matches. DNA of the CDR3: TGTGCCAGTAGTATAGACGGGACAGTCGTTAGGGAGCAGTTCTTC. Translation: CASSIDGTVVREQFF.

This clone occurred once. The chain carries TRBV6-5 and TRBJ2-7; D is perhaps TRBD1 or TRBD2 (5 bases each). This CDR3 is 14 amino acids long. Germline lookup yields CDR1 MNHEY and CDR2 SVGAGI. Trimming removed 6 bases at V and 1 base at J, with 13 bases between. CDR3 nucleotide sequence: TGTGCCAGCAGGTATGGGGGTAGTTCCTACGAGCAGTACTTC. It codes for CASRYGGSSYEQYF.

Worth noting for this clone: One end of the junction is discordant with germline, which a read error may explain. Other DNA sequences of this sample code for an identical CDR3. The V and J genes are TRBV20-1 and TRBJ1-1; D is ambiguous. The CDR3 spans 11 residues. The germline V gene encodes CDR1 DFQATT and CDR2 SNEGSKA (reference sequence). CDR3 nucleotides: TGCAGTGCAAGAGGTGAGACTGAAGCTTTCTTT. Protein sequence: CSARGETEAFF.

The chain has TRBV7-2 and TRBJ2-3, with 10 bases fitting TRBD2. CDR1 and CDR2 (germline): SGHTA, FQGNSA. Trimming removed 2 bases from V and 2 bases from J; junction bases left unmatched: 4. The CDR3 sequence is 16 residues long. DNA of the CDR3: TGTGCCAGCAGCTTACAGCGGGGGGGGATCACAGATACGCAGTATTTT. It translates to CASSLQRGGITDTQYF.

V gene TRBV7-3 combines with J gene TRBJ1-3; TRBD1 matches 9 bases. V lost 5 bases to trimming and J lost 7 bases; unmatched junction nucleotides: 18. This CDR3 spans 18 amino acids. CDR1 is SGHTA and CDR2 is FQGTGA in the germline V gene. CDR3 nucleotides: TGTGCCAGCAGCCTCTACAGGGGGCTTACCCTCTTTCGGAACACCATATATTTT. Translation gives CASSLYRGLTLFRNTIYF.

This rearrangement joins TRBV7-9 to TRBJ2-5; D is possibly TRBD1 (6 bases). V dropped 5 bases and J dropped 2 bases, with 12 bases sitting between them. The CDR3 has 14 residues. Germline V gene lookup returns CDR1 SEHNR and CDR2 FQNEAQ (reference sequence). The CDR3 coding sequence is TGTGCCAGCAGCCCCGGGACACCTCAAGAGACCCAGTACTTC. Residues: CASSPGTPQETQYF.

This clone came up once. The V call is TRBV27, the J call TRBJ2-3; TRBD2 is a possible D gene (6 bases). This CDR3 contains 16 residues. Trimming took 1 base from V and 0 from J, leaving 11 bases between them. CDR1 is MNHEY and CDR2 is SMNVEV in the germline V gene (reference sequence). For the CDR3, the DNA is TGTGCCAGCAGTTTATTTTTGGGGGGTAGCACAGATACGCAGTATTTT. Translated, it gives CASSLFLGGSTDTQYF.

The chain is built from TRBV27 and TRBJ1-5; 9 bases align to TRBD1. Germline CDR1 reads MNHEY; CDR2 reads SMNVEV (reference sequence). The V and J ends lost 6 bases and 5 bases, in that order; junction bases with no gene match: 2. The CDR3 has 13 residues. The CDR3 is CASRGQGYQPQHF. CDR3 sequence (DNA): TGTGCCAGCAGGGGACAGGGTTATCAGCCCCAGCATTTT.

The CDR3 DNA reads TGTGCCAGCAGCCGGGGGCGTAAGCGGGAGGACATTAATGAGCAGTTCTTC. This gives the protein CASSRGRKREDINEQFF. This chain connects TRBV7-6 to TRBJ2-1, with 9 bases fitting TRBD2. Germline-derived CDR1 and CDR2 are SGHVS and FNYEAQ. Germline trimming cut 5 bases from V and 7 bases from J; bases unmatched to any gene: 15. This CDR3 contains 17 residues.